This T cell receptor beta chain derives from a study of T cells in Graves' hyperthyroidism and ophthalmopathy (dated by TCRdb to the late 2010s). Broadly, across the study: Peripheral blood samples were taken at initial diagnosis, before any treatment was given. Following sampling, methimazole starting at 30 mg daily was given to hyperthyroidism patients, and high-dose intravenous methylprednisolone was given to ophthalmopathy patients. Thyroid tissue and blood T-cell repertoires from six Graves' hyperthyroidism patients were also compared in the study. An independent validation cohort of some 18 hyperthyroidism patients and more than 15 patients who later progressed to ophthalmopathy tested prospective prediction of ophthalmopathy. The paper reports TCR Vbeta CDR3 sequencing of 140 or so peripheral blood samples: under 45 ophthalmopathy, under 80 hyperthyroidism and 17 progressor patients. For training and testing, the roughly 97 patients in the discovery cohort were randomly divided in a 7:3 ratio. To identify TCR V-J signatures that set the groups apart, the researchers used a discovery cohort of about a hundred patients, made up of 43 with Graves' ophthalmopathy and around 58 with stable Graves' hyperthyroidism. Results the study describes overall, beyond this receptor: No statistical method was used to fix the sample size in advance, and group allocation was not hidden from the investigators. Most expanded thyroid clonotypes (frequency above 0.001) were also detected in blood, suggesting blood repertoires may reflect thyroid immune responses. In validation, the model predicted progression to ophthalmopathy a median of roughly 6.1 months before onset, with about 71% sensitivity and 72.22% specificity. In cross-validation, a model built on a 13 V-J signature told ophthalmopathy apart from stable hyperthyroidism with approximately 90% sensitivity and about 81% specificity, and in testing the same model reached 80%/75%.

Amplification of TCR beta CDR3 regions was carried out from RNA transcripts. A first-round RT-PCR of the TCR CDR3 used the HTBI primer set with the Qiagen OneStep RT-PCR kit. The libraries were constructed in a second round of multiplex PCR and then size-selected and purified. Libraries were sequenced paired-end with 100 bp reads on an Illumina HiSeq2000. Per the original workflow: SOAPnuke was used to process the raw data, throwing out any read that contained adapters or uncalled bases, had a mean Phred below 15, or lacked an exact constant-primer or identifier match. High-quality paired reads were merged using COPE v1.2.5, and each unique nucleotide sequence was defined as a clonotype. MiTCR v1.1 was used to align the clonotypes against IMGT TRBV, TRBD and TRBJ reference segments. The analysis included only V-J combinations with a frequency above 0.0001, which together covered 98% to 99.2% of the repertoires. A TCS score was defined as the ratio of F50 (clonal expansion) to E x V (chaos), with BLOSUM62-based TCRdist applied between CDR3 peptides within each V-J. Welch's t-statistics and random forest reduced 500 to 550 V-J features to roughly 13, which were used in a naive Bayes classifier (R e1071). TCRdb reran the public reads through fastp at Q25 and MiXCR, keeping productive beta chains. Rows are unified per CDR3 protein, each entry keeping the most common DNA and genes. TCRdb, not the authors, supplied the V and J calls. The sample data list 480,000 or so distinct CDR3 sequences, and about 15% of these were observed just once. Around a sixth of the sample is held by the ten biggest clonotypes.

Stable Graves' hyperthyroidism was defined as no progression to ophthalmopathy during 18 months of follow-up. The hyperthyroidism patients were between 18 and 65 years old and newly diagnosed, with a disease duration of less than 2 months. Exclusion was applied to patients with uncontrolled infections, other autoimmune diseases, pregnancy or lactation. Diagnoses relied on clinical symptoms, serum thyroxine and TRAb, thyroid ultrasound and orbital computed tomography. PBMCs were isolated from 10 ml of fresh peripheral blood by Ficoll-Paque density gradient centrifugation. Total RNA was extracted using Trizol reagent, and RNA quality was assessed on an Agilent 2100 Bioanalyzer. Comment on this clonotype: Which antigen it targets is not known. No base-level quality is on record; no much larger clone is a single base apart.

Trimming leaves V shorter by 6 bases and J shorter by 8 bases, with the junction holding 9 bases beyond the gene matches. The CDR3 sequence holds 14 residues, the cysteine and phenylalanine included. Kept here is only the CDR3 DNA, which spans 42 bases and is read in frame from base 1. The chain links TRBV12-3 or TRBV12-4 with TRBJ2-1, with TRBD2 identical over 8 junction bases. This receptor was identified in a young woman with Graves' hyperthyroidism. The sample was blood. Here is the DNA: TGTGCCAGCAGCCCCGTCGGGGGGGGCTATGAGCAGTTCTTC. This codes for CASSPVGGGYEQFF.